A single sample gave rise to the 11 T cell receptor beta chains below, sequenced in a study of T-cell memory formation after mild COVID-19 listed by TCRdb under 2021. Preparation of the library involved 5' RACE. Sequencing used an Illumina NovaSeq 6000. The public reads were reanalyzed by TCRdb: fastp trimming at Q25, MiXCR alignment, in-frame beta chains only. Records with the same CDR3 protein are collapsed into one entry carrying the most frequent genes and DNA. The sample table lists roughly 150,000 distinct CDR3 sequences, 14% of them with a count of one. The leading ten clones occupy around 27% of the sample. The sample consisted of PBMCs or a T cell subset sorted from them (not recorded which). The receptors stem from an adult woman who had mild COVID-19 (a few samples of this study predate the infection). The sample titles of this study are shuffled in the database, so cell type and time point are left out; the donor was told from shared clones.

This clonotype was detected ten times or more. The chain carries TRBV4-2 and TRBJ2-7; tentatively, D is TRBD2 (5 bases). Germline V gene lookup returns CDR1 LGHNA and CDR2 YNFKEQ. Trimming cost V 2 bases and J 0 bases, with 11 bases left between them. This CDR3 is built from 15 residues. For the CDR3, the DNA is TGTGCCAGCAGCCAAATCCACGGGGACTCCTACGAGCAGTACTTC. Protein product: CASSQIHGDSYEQYF.

The chain couples TRBV16 to TRBJ1-1; a possible D gene is TRBD1 (6 bases). The CDR3 has 14 residues. Germline CDR1 reads KGHSY; CDR2 reads FQNENV. The ends were cut back, 2 bases at V and 4 bases at J, with 11 bases in the middle. The CDR3 here is CASSQQGGGTEAFF. The CDR3 bases are TGTGCCAGCAGCCAACAAGGAGGGGGCACTGAAGCTTTCTTT.

This clonotype was seen a few times. The V and J genes are TRBV5-1 and TRBJ2-5, with D perhaps being TRBD1 or TRBD2 (5 bases each). The germline V gene has CDR1 SGHRS and CDR2 YFSETQ. V lost 2 bases and J 5 bases, leaving 13 bases between the germline ends. The CDR3 loop spans 14 amino acids. The CDR3 loop is CASSFDLGGETQYF. CDR3 coding DNA: TGCGCCAGCAGCTTTGATCTTGGGGGTGAGACCCAGTACTTC.

The V call is TRBV7-9, the J call TRBJ2-3; D assignment may be TRBD1 or TRBD2 (5 bases each). Deletions cut 8 bases from V and 2 bases from J, with 17 bases between. Germline values: CDR1 SEHNR, CDR2 FQNEAQ (reference sequence). CDR3 length equals 15 residues. CDR3 nucleotides: TGTGCCAGCTACCCGACGGGACCAAACACAGATACGCAGTATTTT. Its protein product is CASYPTGPNTDTQYF.

The CDR3 DNA follows: TGTGCCAGCAGGCCGATAGTGGACAGGGCGCGGACTGAAGCTTTCTTT. Translated: CASRPIVDRARTEAFF. The chain recombines TRBV12-3 or TRBV12-4 with TRBJ1-1; 8 positions match TRBD1. J was trimmed by 5 bases and V by 6 bases; bases with no gene match: 14. CDR3 length: 16 residues.

There are a few counts of this clonotype. The V and J genes are TRBV5-4 and TRBJ1-1; D perhaps matches TRBD1 (5 bases). Looked up from germline, CDR1 is SGHNT and CDR2 is YYREEE (reference sequence). V lost 1 base and J 8 bases, leaving 12 bases between the germline ends. This CDR3 comprises 13 residues. The CDR3 spells CASSLSGVPEAFF. CDR3 DNA sequence: TGTGCCAGCAGCTTGTCGGGGGTGCCCGAAGCTTTCTTT.

The CDR3 sequence: CASSFSAGASAREPQHF. As DNA, the CDR3 is TGTGCCAGCAGTTTCTCGGCAGGGGCCTCGGCCCGAGAGCCCCAGCATTTT. V and J are TRBV12-3 or TRBV12-4 and TRBJ1-5; the D gene is possibly TRBD1 (6 bases). Trimming removed 3 bases at V and 8 bases at J, with 23 bases between. CDR3 length: 17 residues.

There are a few counts of this clonotype. This chain connects TRBV6-5 to TRBJ2-5; D is perhaps TRBD2 (5 bases). Trimming took 2 bases from V and 5 from J, leaving 12 bases between them. This CDR3 has 14 amino acids. Germline V CDR1 and CDR2: MNHEY, SVGAGI. The CDR3: CASSYELVGETQYF. The CDR3, as DNA: TGTGCCAGCAGTTACGAACTAGTCGGCGAGACCCAGTACTTC.

This clonotype was recorded a few times. V usage is TRBV12-3 or TRBV12-4 and J usage is TRBJ2-7; 8 nucleotides agree with TRBD2. CDR3 length: 15 residues. The J segment lost 5 bases and the V segment lost 7 bases, leaving 13 bases of the junction unmatched. In DNA form, the CDR3 reads TGTGCCAGCACCCGGTGGGCGGGGGGTCTCGACGAGCAGTACTTC. Translation gives CASTRWAGGLDEQYF.

This clonotype was observed a handful of times. This chain connects TRBV12-3 or TRBV12-4 to TRBJ1-1; D call uncertain. This CDR3 contains 11 residues. V lost 8 bases and J lost 2, with 6 bases in between. CDR3 sequence reads: CASRQNTEAFF. CDR3 bases: TGTGCCAGCCGGCAAAACACTGAAGCTTTCTTT.

The chain uses TRBV11-2 and TRBJ2-1, with 10 bases matching TRBD1. The CDR3 has 14 residues. With 3 bases clipped from V and 6 bases from J, the junction kept 2 bases outside the gene matches. Germline V CDR1 and CDR2: SGHAT, FQNNGV. The CDR3 here is CASSFWDRGNEQFF. The CDR3, as DNA: TGTGCCAGCAGCTTCTGGGACAGGGGCAATGAGCAGTTCTTC.